A single sample gave rise to the 20 T cell receptor beta chains below, sequenced in a study of shared clonotypes between healthy human individuals. TCRdb keeps only in-frame clones here, not all; method: immunoSEQ multiplex PCR. Of approximately 2.5 million clones in the sample, just over 90% were seen once. Specimen: naive CD4+ T cells sorted from blood. Subset denoted: CD45RA+ positively selected. Receptors were obtained from a man between 18 and 35 years old in good health.

CDR3 DNA: TGTGCCAGCACTAGCGGGGGGCGCCGCGGGGAGACCCAGTACTTC. Translation: CASTSGGRRGETQYF. The chain links TRBV6-5 to TRBJ2-5; 11 bases map to TRBD2. Germline-derived CDR1 and CDR2 are MNHEY and SVGAGI. The CDR3 runs to 15 residues. The J segment lost 5 bases and the V segment lost 7 bases, leaving 9 bases of the junction unmatched.

The rearrangement uses TRBV6-7 and TRBJ2-3; the match to TRBD2 covers 13 bases. TRBV6-7 is designated an ORF whose function remains uncertain. The CDR3 has 16 amino acids. V shed 2 bases, J shed 4 bases, and the junction held 3 bases outside the gene matches. In nucleotides, the CDR3 is TGTGCCAGCAGTTACCGGACTAGCGGGAGTTCAGATACGCAGTATTTT. Its translation: CASSYRTSGSSDTQYF.

The V and J genes are TRBV7-3 and TRBJ2-7; D is perhaps TRBD1 or TRBD2 (5 bases each). The CDR3 runs to 15 residues. V was clipped by 5 bases and J by 0 bases, with 14 bases between them. Germline CDR1 reads SGHTA; CDR2 reads FQGTGA. The CDR3 sequence is CASSISGTDSYEQYF. The CDR3 region has the DNA TGTGCCAGCAGCATATCCGGGACCGACTCCTACGAGCAGTACTTC. The full variable domain, rest sourced from reference TRBV7-3 and TRBJ2-7, is GAGVSQTPSNKVTEKGKYVELRCDPISGHTALYWYRQSLGQGPEFLIYFQGTGAADDSGLPNDRFFAVRPEGSVSTLKIQRTERGDSAVYLCASSISGTDSYEQYFGPGTRLTVT.

The CDR3 loop is CASSSTSLVNTQYF. For the CDR3, the DNA is TGTGCCAGCAGCTCTACTTCACTAGTGAATACGCAGTATTTT. The chain uses TRBV7-2 and TRBJ2-3, with D tentatively TRBD2 (5 bases). The germline V gene encodes CDR1 SGHTA and CDR2 FQGNSA. The V end lost 4 bases, the J end lost 7 bases, and 15 bases lay between the germline ends. The CDR3 extends over 14 amino acids.

J is TRBJ2-7 and V is TRBV10-3; TRBD1 matches 8 bases. V shed 6 bases and J 1 base; nucleotides not matched to a gene: 5. Germline V gene data show CDR1 as ENHRY and CDR2 as SYGVKD. The CDR3 contains 14 residues. The DNA for the CDR3 is TGTGCCATCAGGGAAGACAGGGGATCCTACGAGCAGTACTTC. The encoded protein is CAIREDRGSYEQYF.

This chain uses TRBV5-8 with TRBJ2-5; D might be TRBD2 (5 bases). Trimming shortened V by 4 bases and J by 1 base, and 11 bases separated the two germline ends. Germline CDR1 SGHTS, CDR2 YDEGEE. This CDR3 contains 14 residues. As DNA, the CDR3 is TGTGCCAGCAGCCCCTACGGGGTCCAAGAGACCCAGTACTTC. The encoded protein is CASSPYGVQETQYF.

This CDR3 is CASSEPGGHSGNTIYF. The DNA for the CDR3 is TGTGCCAGCAGTGAACCAGGGGGACACTCTGGAAACACCATATATTTT. The chain is built from TRBV6-1 and TRBJ1-3; 7 bases line up with TRBD1. Germline V gives CDR1 MNHNS, CDR2 SASEGT. Trimming at V came to 2 bases and at J to 0 bases, leaving 4 bases not matched to a gene. The CDR3 contains 16 residues.

The chain is built from TRBV20-1 and TRBJ2-4; D remains unclear. Trimming stripped 3 bases from V and 3 bases from J, with 0 bases between. The CDR3 has 10 residues. Germline CDR1 and CDR2: DFQATT and SNEGSKA (reference sequence). In DNA, the CDR3 is TGCAGTGCTAGCAAAAACATTCAGTACTTC. Translation gives CSASKNIQYF.

Points on this clone: The same CDR3 also results from other DNA sequences found in this sample. The chain links TRBV4-1 to TRBJ2-3; D remains unclear. The germline gives CDR1 MGHRA, CDR2 YSYEKL. The CDR3 runs to 12 residues. With 3 bases removed from V and 6 bases from J, the gap between germline ends came to 7 bases. The CDR3 DNA reads TGCGCCAGCAGCCATCCCCTCGATACGCAGTATTTT. Amino acid sequence: CASSHPLDTQYF.

The chain carries TRBV16 and TRBJ2-7; D tentatively reads TRBD1 or TRBD2 (5 bases each). Trimming took 4 bases from V and 2 from J, leaving 15 bases between them. There are 15 residues in the CDR3. The germline V gene encodes CDR1 KGHSY and CDR2 FQNENV. The CDR3 region is CASSLNGDLPYEQYF. CDR3 coding DNA: TGTGCCAGCAGCCTCAATGGGGACCTCCCCTACGAGCAGTACTTC.

About this clone itself: This same CDR3 is encoded by further DNA sequences in the sample. The chain joins TRBV19 to TRBJ2-7; 8 nucleotides align to TRBD2. The CDR3 has 14 amino acids. Trimming cost V 5 bases and J 4 bases; bases outside gene matches: 7. From germline, CDR1 is LNHDA and CDR2 SQIVND (reference sequence). The CDR3 reads CASSPGLAGYEQYF. The CDR3 nucleotides read TGTGCCAGTAGTCCCGGCCTAGCGGGTTACGAGCAGTACTTC.

This sequence joins TRBV16 and TRBJ1-5; D gene unclear. Per germline, CDR1 KGHSY and CDR2 FQNENV. The V end lost 4 bases, the J end lost 7 bases, and 14 bases lay between the germline ends. The CDR3 is made up of 14 amino acids. This CDR3 reads CASSRTLGNQPQHF. As DNA, the CDR3 is TGTGCCAGCAGCCGCACTCTGGGAAACCAGCCCCAGCATTTT.

The chain links TRBV7-8 to TRBJ1-2, with TRBD1 matching over 7 bases. With 0 bases clipped from V and 1 base from J, the junction kept 2 bases outside the gene matches. The CDR3 has 15 residues. Germline-derived CDR1 and CDR2 are SGHVS and FQNEAQ. The DNA for the CDR3 is TGTGCCAGCAGCTTAGCCGGGACAGTTAACTATGGCTACACCTTC. Translated: CASSLAGTVNYGYTF.

This clone came up once. This chain connects TRBV10-3 to TRBJ2-7, with TRBD2 identical over 12 bases. The CDR3 has 16 residues. The ends lost 6 bases at V and 2 bases at J; junction bases unmatched: 8. The germline V gene encodes CDR1 ENHRY and CDR2 SYGVKD. CDR3 sequence reads: CAISSGLAGSTYEQYF. The DNA of the CDR3 is TGTGCCATCAGCTCCGGACTAGCGGGATCAACCTACGAGCAGTACTTC.

This clone has just one count. Additional DNA sequences in this sample encode the identical CDR3. Here the CDR3 reads CASSPGQGAGEQYF. The DNA of the CDR3 is TGCGCCAGCAGCCCAGGACAGGGGGCGGGCGAGCAGTACTTC. The V call is TRBV5-1, the J call TRBJ2-7; 11 positions match TRBD1. Germline V lookup: CDR1 SGHRS, CDR2 YFSETQ. Trimming took 4 bases from V and 6 from J; bases not matched to a gene: 6. This CDR3 is built from 14 residues.

The V and J genes are TRBV9 and TRBJ2-3; 7 nucleotides agree with TRBD1. This CDR3 is 14 amino acids long. With 0 bases clipped from V and 5 bases from J, the junction kept 3 bases outside the gene matches. Germline loops: CDR1 SGDLS, CDR2 YYNGEE. The CDR3 region has the DNA TGTGCCAGCAGCGTAGGACAGGGAAGAGATACGCAGTATTTT. Translation gives CASSVGQGRDTQYF.

This clone showed up just once. This rearrangement joins TRBV29-1 to TRBJ2-3; D gene unclear. Trimming pared 8 bases from V and 0 bases from J, leaving 12 bases between. The CDR3 covers 13 residues. Germline V CDR1 and CDR2: SQVTM, ANQGSEA. CDR3 protein: CSIRRSSTDTQYF. The CDR3 DNA is TGCAGCATCCGTCGGTCTAGCACAGATACGCAGTATTTT.

The CDR3 DNA follows: TGTGCCAGCAGCTTAGAACCAGGGACAAGTTCACCCCTCCACTTT. Translating it yields CASSLEPGTSSPLHF. The chain couples TRBV11-2 to TRBJ1-6; the D gene is possibly TRBD1 (6 bases). Trimming removed 0 bases from V and 9 bases from J, with 12 bases in between. CDR1 and CDR2 from the germline V gene are SGHAT and FQNNGV. The CDR3 has 15 amino acids.

The chain uses TRBV11-3 and TRBJ2-7, with 10 bases aligning to TRBD1. The germline gives CDR1 SGHNT, CDR2 YENEEA. This CDR3 spans 14 amino acids. The V and J ends lost 6 bases and 3 bases, in that order; junction bases with no gene match: 5. The CDR3 nucleotides are TGTGCCAGCAGTTTCCGGGACAGGGGCTACGAGCAGTACTTC. Residues: CASSFRDRGYEQYF. The full variable domain, with the rest looked up from reference TRBV11-3 and TRBJ2-7, is EAGVVQSPRYKIIEKKQPVAFWCNPISGHNTLYWYLQNLGQGPELLIRYENEEAVDDSQLPKDRFSAERLKGVDSTLKIQPAELGDSAVYLCASSFRDRGYEQYFGPGTRLTVT.

V is TRBV5-1 and J is TRBJ2-3; TRBD2 agrees at 9 bases. J gave up 11 bases and V 2 bases, and 9 bases lay outside the gene matches. CDR3 length: 14 residues. From germline, CDR1 is SGHRS and CDR2 YFSETQ. CDR3: CASSLGLAPAEQYF. The DNA of the CDR3 is TGCGCCAGCAGCTTAGGACTAGCGCCCGCAGAGCAGTATTTT.